These 14 T cell receptor beta chains came from one sample sequenced in a study of T cell responses to AZD1222 COVID-19 vaccine. Assay used: immunoSEQ multiplex PCR; TCRdb lists only in-frame clones, some missing. Here the sample spans roughly 150,000 clones, approximately 90% being singletons. The sequencing used peripheral blood, collected on day 0 of AZD1222 vaccination. The receptors here all came from an adult in good health.

V is TRBV27 and J is TRBJ1-2, with 7 bases fitting TRBD1. Trimming at V came to 5 bases and at J to 8 bases, leaving 14 bases not matched to a gene. CDR1 and CDR2 (germline): MNHEY, SMNVEV (reference sequence). CDR3 length: 15 residues. CDR3 nucleotide sequence: TGTGCCAGCAGTCCACACAGGGGCGAAAGCTCCGGCTACACCTTC. It is translated as CASSPHRGESSGYTF.

The CDR3 bases are TGTGCCAGCAGCCAACTACAGGGAACCGGGGAGCTGTTTTTT. Amino acid sequence: CASSQLQGTGELFF. The rearrangement links TRBV9 to TRBJ2-2; maybe TRBD1 (6 bases). This CDR3 contains 14 residues. V was cut by 4 bases and J by 5 bases, with 12 bases left in between. Germline CDR1 SGDLS, CDR2 YYNGEE. Full variable domain (missing parts from reference TRBV9 and TRBJ2-2): DSGVTQTPKHLITATGQRVTLRCSPRSGDLSVYWYQQSLDQGLQFLIQYYNGEERAKGNILERFSAQQFPDLHSELNLSSLELGDSALYFCASSQLQGTGELFFGEGSRLTVL.

J is TRBJ1-3 and V is TRBV7-9; no reliable D call. The CDR3 runs to 13 residues. The V and J ends lost 5 bases and 4 bases respectively, with 9 bases between them. Germline CDR1 is SEHNR and CDR2 is FQNEAQ (reference sequence). The CDR3 reads CASSPVVGNTIYF. CDR3 coding DNA: TGTGCCAGCAGCCCAGTCGTAGGAAACACCATATATTTT.

J is TRBJ1-2 and V is TRBV5-4; D is perhaps TRBD1 (5 bases). Per germline, CDR1 SGHNT and CDR2 YYREEE (reference sequence). V was shortened by 0 bases and J by 4 bases, with 13 bases between the two germline ends. This CDR3 is built from 15 residues. The chain's CDR3 is CASSLGGLQLYGYTF. CDR3 DNA: TGTGCCAGCAGCTTGGGGGGACTTCAGCTCTATGGCTACACCTTC.

This chain connects TRBV12-3 or TRBV12-4 to TRBJ2-7; D is undetermined. This CDR3 spans 12 amino acids. Trimming left V 2 bases short and J 6 bases short, with 8 bases between. This chain's CDR3 is CASSLIGGEQYF. The CDR3 nucleotides read TGTGCCAGCAGTTTAATCGGCGGCGAGCAGTACTTC.

The chain couples TRBV27 to TRBJ1-2; TRBD1 agrees at 8 bases. CDR3 length equals 16 residues. Germline loops: CDR1 MNHEY, CDR2 SMNVEV (reference sequence). V lost 3 bases and J lost 4; bases outside the gene matches: 10. The CDR3 loop reads CASSLDRTGRAYGYTF. CDR3 nucleotide sequence: TGTGCCAGCAGTTTGGACCGGACAGGGAGGGCCTATGGCTACACCTTC.

The chain combines TRBV5-4 with TRBJ2-5; maybe TRBD2 (6 bases). This CDR3 spans 13 amino acids. The V gene lost 0 bases and the J gene lost 5 bases, with 8 bases spanning the gap. Germline V CDR1 and CDR2: SGHNT, YYREEE (reference sequence). For the CDR3, the DNA is TGTGCCAGCAGCTTGGCGGGGGTGGAGACCCAGTACTTC. Encoded protein: CASSLAGVETQYF.

The chain combines TRBV4-2 with TRBJ1-3, with D unclear. V was pared by 0 bases and J by 0 bases, with 24 bases between. CDR3 size: 21 residues. The V gene's germline CDR1 is LGHNA and CDR2 YNFKEQ. This CDR3 reads CASSQERVTAGRLSSGNTIYF. CDR3 sequence (DNA): TGTGCCAGCAGCCAAGAAAGGGTTACGGCAGGCAGATTGAGCTCTGGAAACACCATATATTTT.

Of note for this clone: This CDR3 is also generated by other DNA sequences in the sample. The chain combines TRBV27 with TRBJ1-5; no firm D call. The CDR3 spans 12 residues. The V and J ends lost 3 bases and 4 bases respectively, with 4 bases between them. Germline V gene lookup returns CDR1 MNHEY and CDR2 SMNVEV (reference sequence). This CDR3 reads CASSFLNQPQHF. CDR3 sequence (DNA): TGTGCCAGCAGTTTTCTTAATCAGCCCCAGCATTTT.

The chain recombines TRBV5-1 with TRBJ2-7; 7 bases are a match to TRBD1. This CDR3 has 15 residues. Germline CDR1 SGHRS, CDR2 YFSETQ. Trimming took 3 bases from V and 2 from J; bases not matched to a gene: 8. CDR3 in DNA: TGCGCCAGCAGCTCCTCCGGGACAGCTACCTACGAGCAGTACTTC. It codes for CASSSSGTATYEQYF.

This rearrangement joins TRBV14 to TRBJ2-7; 10 positions match TRBD2. This CDR3 comprises 16 residues. The germline V gene has CDR1 SGHDN and CDR2 FVKESK. After removal of 1 base from V and 4 bases from J, the junction contained 7 bases not matched to a gene. CDR3 bases: TGTGCCAGCAGCCAAGGGTTTCTAGCGGGGGCGTACGAGCAGTACTTC. Protein: CASSQGFLAGAYEQYF. Complete variable domain (other parts from reference TRBV14 and TRBJ2-7): EAGVTQFPSHSVIEKGQTVTLRCDPISGHDNLYWYRRVMGKEIKFLLHFVKESKQDESGMPNNRFLAERTGGTYSTLKVQPAELEDSGVYFCASSQGFLAGAYEQYFGPGTRLTVT.

The V gene is TRBV5-5, the J gene TRBJ1-4, with D perhaps matching TRBD1 (6 bases). CDR1 is SGHKS, CDR2 YYEKEE, per germline (reference sequence). The CDR3 consists of 17 residues. Trimming cost V 3 bases and J 7 bases, with 22 bases left between them. CDR3: CASSSWLSRDKSEKLFF. In nucleotides, the CDR3 is TGTGCCAGCAGCTCCTGGCTTTCCCGGGACAAAAGTGAAAAACTGTTTTTT.

As to this clone: This sample also contains other DNA sequences that code for the same CDR3. The chain joins TRBV11-3 to TRBJ1-1; D ambiguous. In germline, CDR1 is SGHNT, CDR2 YENEEA. The V and J ends lost 1 base and 1 base respectively, with 4 bases between them. The CDR3 is 13 amino acids. The CDR3, as DNA: TGTGCCAGCAGCTTAGGACAGAACACTGAAGCTTTCTTT. Translated, it gives CASSLGQNTEAFF.

This chain joins TRBV27 and TRBJ1-4, with D uncertain. V shed 8 bases and J shed 6 bases, with 25 bases lying between them. Germline values: CDR1 MNHEY, CDR2 SMNVEV (reference sequence). The CDR3 runs to 17 residues. The CDR3 DNA sequence: TGTGCCAGCTCGTTGGGAGGTTCGAAACCCACTCATGAAAAACTGTTTTTT. It yields the protein CASSLGGSKPTHEKLFF.